The 5 T cell receptor beta chains below were found in one sample sequenced in a study of blood T cells in healthy people across ages. With a J-beta primer mix and a sample-barcoded 5' primer, a second PCR ran roughly 6 to 11 cycles. One entry per CDR3 protein results from TCRdb running MiXCR on the 5' RACE reads. The repertoire consists of 1.5 million to 2 million distinct CDR3 sequences, with around 48% occurring once and the leading ten covering roughly 2.1%. Sequenced: blood. The origin of the receptors is a woman in her forties in good health.

This clonotype occurred a few times. The chain couples TRBV5-1 to TRBJ2-7, with D perhaps assigned TRBD1 or TRBD2 (5 bases each). The CDR3 covers 13 residues. Germline V gene lookup returns CDR1 SGHRS and CDR2 YFSETQ. V was shortened by 4 bases and J by 7 bases, with 15 bases between the two germline ends. The CDR3 sequence: CASSVGREREQYF. CDR3 DNA: TGCGCCAGCAGCGTGGGCAGGGAGAGAGAGCAGTACTTC.

This clonotype was observed a few times. This sequence joins TRBV5-1 and TRBJ1-6, with D possibly matching TRBD1 (5 bases). The V gene lost 0 bases and the J gene lost 8 bases, with 9 bases spanning the gap. The V gene's germline CDR1 is SGHRS and CDR2 YFSETQ. This CDR3 is 14 amino acids long. CDR3 DNA sequence: TGCGCCAGCAGCTTGGCTATAGGGGATTCACCCCTCCACTTT. This sequence encodes CASSLAIGDSPLHF.

The rearrangement joins TRBV12-3 or TRBV12-4 to TRBJ2-3; 16 nucleotides align to TRBD2. The V and J ends lost 0 bases and 0 bases, in that order; junction bases with no gene match: 6. The CDR3 runs 20 residues. CDR3 coding DNA: TGTGCCAGCAGTTTAGCGCCGGGACTAGCGGGAGGGAAAAGCACAGATACGCAGTATTTT. This codes for CASSLAPGLAGGKSTDTQYF.

The chain couples TRBV21-1 to TRBJ2-7; the D call TRBD1 from the table was never checked on the DNA. TRBV21-1 is listed as a pseudogene. CDR3 length: 15 residues. The CDR3: CASTRRGVGVYEQYF. The CDR3 nucleotides are TGTGCCAGCACCCGTCGGGGTGTGGGGGTCTACGAGCAGTACTTC.

As DNA, the CDR3 is TGCGCCAGCAGCCAAGGAGTAGGGATCGACATTCAGTACTTC. It translates to CASSQGVGIDIQYF. This sequence joins TRBV4-3 and TRBJ2-4; D uncertain. The CDR3 is made up of 14 amino acids. V lost 1 base and J 8 bases, leaving 12 bases between the germline ends. CDR1 is LGHNA and CDR2 is YSLEER in the germline V gene.